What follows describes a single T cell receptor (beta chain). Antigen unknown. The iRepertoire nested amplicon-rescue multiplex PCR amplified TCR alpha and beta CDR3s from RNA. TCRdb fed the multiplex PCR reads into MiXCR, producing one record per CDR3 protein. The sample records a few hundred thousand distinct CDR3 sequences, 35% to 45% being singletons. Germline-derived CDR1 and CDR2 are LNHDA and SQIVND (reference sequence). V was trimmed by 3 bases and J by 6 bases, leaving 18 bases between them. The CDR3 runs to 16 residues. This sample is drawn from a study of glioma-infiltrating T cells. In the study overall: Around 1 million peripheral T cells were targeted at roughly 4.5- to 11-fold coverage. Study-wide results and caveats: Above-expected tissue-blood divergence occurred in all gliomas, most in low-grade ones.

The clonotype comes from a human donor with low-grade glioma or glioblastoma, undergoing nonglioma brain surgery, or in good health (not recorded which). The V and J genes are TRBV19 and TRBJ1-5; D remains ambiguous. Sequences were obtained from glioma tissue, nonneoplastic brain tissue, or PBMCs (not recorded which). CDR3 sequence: CASSIFRSLGAQPQHF. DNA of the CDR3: TGTGCCAGTAGTATCTTCCGGAGCCTGGGCGCTCAGCCCCAGCATTTT.